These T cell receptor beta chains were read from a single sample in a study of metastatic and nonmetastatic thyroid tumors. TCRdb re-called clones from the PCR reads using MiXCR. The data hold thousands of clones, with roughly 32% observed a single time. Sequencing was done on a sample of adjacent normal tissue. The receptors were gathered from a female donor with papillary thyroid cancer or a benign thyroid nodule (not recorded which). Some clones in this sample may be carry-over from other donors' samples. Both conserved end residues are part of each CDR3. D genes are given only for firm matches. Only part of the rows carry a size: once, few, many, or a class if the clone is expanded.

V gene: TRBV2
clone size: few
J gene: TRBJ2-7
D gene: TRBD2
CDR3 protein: CTSARTSSEIYEQYF
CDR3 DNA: TGTACCAGCGCTAGGACTAGCAGTGAGATCTACGAGCAGTACTTC

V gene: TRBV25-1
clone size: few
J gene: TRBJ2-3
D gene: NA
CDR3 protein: CASSYRVTDTQYF
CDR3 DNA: TGTGCCAGCAGTTACAGGGTAACAGATACGCAGTATTTT

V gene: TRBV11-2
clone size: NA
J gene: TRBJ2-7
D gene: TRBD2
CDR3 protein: CASRRTPGLAGGMEQYF
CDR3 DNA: TGTGCCAGCAGACGAACTCCGGGACTAGCGGGTGGGATGGAGCAGTACTTC

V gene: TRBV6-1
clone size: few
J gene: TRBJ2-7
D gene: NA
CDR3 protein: CASSGEGVGYTYEQYF
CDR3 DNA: TGTGCCAGCAGTGGAGAGGGCGTGGGTTATACCTACGAGCAGTACTTC

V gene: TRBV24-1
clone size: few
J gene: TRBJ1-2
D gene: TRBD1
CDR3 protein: CATSDIRQGDYGYTF
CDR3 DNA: TGTGCCACCAGTGATATCAGACAGGGGGACTATGGCTACACCTTC

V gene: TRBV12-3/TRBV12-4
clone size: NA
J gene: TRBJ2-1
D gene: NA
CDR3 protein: CASSLIRHYQEQFF
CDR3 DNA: TGTGCCAGCAGTTTAATCCGTCATTACCAAGAGCAGTTCTTC

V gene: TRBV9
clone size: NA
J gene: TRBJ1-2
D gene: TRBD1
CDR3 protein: CASSWDSADYGYGYTF
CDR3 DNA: TGTGCCAGCAGCTGGGACAGTGCGGACTACGGATATGGCTACACCTTC

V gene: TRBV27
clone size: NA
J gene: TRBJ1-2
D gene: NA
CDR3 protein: CASSTMARRTGYTF
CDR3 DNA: TGTGCCAGCAGTACTATGGCCCGTAGAACGGGCTACACCTTC

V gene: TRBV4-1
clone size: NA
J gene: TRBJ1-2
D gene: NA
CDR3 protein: CASSHTGQGGYTF
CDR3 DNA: TGCGCCAGCAGCCACACTGGGCAGGGAGGCTACACCTTC

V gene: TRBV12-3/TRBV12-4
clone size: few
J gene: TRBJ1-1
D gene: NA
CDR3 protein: CASSKQGGGTEAFF
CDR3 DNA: TGTGCCAGCAGTAAACAGGGAGGAGGCACTGAAGCTTTCTTT

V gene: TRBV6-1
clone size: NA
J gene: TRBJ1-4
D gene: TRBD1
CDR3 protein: CASSEGQSANEKLFF
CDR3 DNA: TGTGCCAGCAGTGAGGGACAGAGTGCTAATGAAAAACTGTTTTTT

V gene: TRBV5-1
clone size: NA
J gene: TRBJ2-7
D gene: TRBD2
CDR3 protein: CASSQPGGRSYEQYF
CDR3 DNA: TGCGCCAGCAGCCAGCCCGGGGGGAGATCCTACGAGCAGTACTTC

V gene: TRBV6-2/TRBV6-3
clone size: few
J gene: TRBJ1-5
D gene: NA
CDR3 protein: CANSLLGNQPQHF
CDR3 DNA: TGTGCCAACAGTCTCCTTGGTAATCAGCCCCAGCATTTT

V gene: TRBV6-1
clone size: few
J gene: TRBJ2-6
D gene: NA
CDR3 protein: CASSEGGSGANVLTF
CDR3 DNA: TGTGCCAGTAGTGAAGGGGGCTCTGGGGCCAACGTCCTGACTTTC

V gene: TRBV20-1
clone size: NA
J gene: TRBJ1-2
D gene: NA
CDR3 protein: CSASREASYGYTF
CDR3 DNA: TGCAGTGCTAGTAGGGAGGCCAGCTATGGCTACACCTTC

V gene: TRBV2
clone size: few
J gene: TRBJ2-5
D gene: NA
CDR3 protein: CASSEPPPPPKTQYF
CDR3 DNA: TGTGCCAGCAGTGAACCTCCACCTCCCCCCAAGACCCAGTACTTC

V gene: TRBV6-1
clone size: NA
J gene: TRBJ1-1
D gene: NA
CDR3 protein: CASSNQDGKNTEAFF
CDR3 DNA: TGTGCCAGCAGTAATCAGGACGGCAAGAACACTGAAGCTTTCTTT

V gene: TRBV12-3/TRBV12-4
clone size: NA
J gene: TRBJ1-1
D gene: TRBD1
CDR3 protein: CASSPWTGGDGNTEAFF
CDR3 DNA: TGTGCCAGCAGTCCGTGGACAGGGGGCGATGGGAACACTGAAGCTTTCTTT

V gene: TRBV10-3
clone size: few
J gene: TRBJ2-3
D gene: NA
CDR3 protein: CAISERYTQYF
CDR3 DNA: TGTGCCATCAGTGAGAGGTATACGCAGTATTTT

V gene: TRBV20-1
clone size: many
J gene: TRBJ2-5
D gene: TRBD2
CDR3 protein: CSAREVGGGETQYF
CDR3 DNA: TGCAGTGCTAGAGAAGTCGGGGGGGGTGAGACCCAGTACTTC

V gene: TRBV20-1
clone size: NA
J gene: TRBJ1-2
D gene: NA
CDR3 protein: CSAGAVPSYTF
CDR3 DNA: TGCAGTGCGGGCGCTGTCCCTAGCTACACCTTC

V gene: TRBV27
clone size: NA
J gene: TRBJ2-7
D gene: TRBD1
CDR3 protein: CASSQVLTGVYEQYF
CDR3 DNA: TGTGCCAGCAGCCAAGTTTTGACAGGGGTCTACGAGCAGTACTTC

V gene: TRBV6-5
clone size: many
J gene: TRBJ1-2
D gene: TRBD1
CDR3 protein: CASSYSWTGHYGYTF
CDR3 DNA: TGTGCCAGCAGTTACTCATGGACAGGGCACTATGGCTACACCTTC

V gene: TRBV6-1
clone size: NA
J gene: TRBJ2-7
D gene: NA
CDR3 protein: CASSEGGPRSYEQYF
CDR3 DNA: TGTGCCAGCAGTGAAGGGGGGCCTAGATCCTACGAGCAGTACTTC